One and the same sample provided the 22 T cell receptor beta chains below, sequenced in a study of shared clonotypes between healthy human individuals (dated by TCRdb to 2020 to 2021). Library generation was performed with the immunoSEQ multiplex PCR assay. TCRdb obtained this table from immuneACCESS and retained in-frame rearrangements with V and J assigned. These tables miss some clones; where compared with another copy, unresolved V genes account for less than half of the shortfall, and the remainder is unexplained. This sample holds about 2.2 million clones; approximately 92% were observed only once. Approximately 1.6% of the sample lies in the top ten. For the CD8 naive samples, CD45RO-negative cells were positively selected for CCR7, yielding a CD45RA+CCR7+ population from which TemRA cells were excluded. Sequencing input: naive CD8+ T cells from PBMCs. Interpreted using the paper, the cell subset or site label stands for: CD45RA+CCR7+. Source of these receptors: a man aged 18 to 35 in good health. Some clones in this sample may be carry-over from other donors' samples.

The V and J genes are TRBV19 and TRBJ1-5; D perhaps matches TRBD1 (5 bases). This CDR3 has 15 residues. The V gene lost 5 bases and the J gene lost 0 bases, with 11 bases spanning the gap. Germline V gene data show CDR1 as LNHDA and CDR2 as SQIVND (reference sequence). The CDR3 DNA reads as TGTGCCAGTAGTCTGTGGACACTTAGCAATCAGCCCCAGCATTTT. It is translated as CASSLWTLSNQPQHF.

The gene calls are TRBV29-1 and TRBJ2-1; 7 positions agree with TRBD1. CDR1 and CDR2 from the germline V gene are SQVTM and ANQGSEA. Germline trimming cut 7 bases from V and 6 bases from J; bases unmatched to any gene: 6. The CDR3 contains 12 residues. The CDR3 DNA reads TGCAGCGCGACAGGGAAGCGCAATGAGCAGTTCTTC. It codes for CSATGKRNEQFF.

V gene TRBV7-9 combines with J gene TRBJ2-2; the D gene is possibly TRBD2 (7 bases). Germline V lookup: CDR1 SEHNR, CDR2 FQNEAQ (reference sequence). The V end lost 7 bases, the J end lost 7 bases, and 25 bases lay between the germline ends. The CDR3 extends over 17 amino acids. The chain's CDR3 is CASTNHPRSGGGGELFF. CDR3 in DNA: TGTGCCAGCACCAATCATCCCCGTTCGGGGGGCGGCGGGGAGCTGTTTTTT.

V and J are TRBV29-1 and TRBJ2-3; D is unclear. This CDR3 has 13 residues. Germline V lookup: CDR1 SQVTM, CDR2 ANQGSEA. Trimming took 1 base from V and 2 from J, leaving 7 bases between them. The CDR3 sequence is CSVEGVNTDTQYF. The CDR3 DNA follows: TGCAGCGTTGAAGGGGTGAACACAGATACGCAGTATTTT.

This clone came up a few times. V gene TRBV7-9 combines with J gene TRBJ1-1; D is ambiguous. Germline V gene sequence: CDR1 SEHNR, CDR2 FQNEAQ (reference sequence). The V gene lost 5 bases and the J gene lost 1 base, with 8 bases spanning the gap. This CDR3 is 13 amino acids long. DNA for the CDR3: TGTGCCAGCAGCACAAGGGAGAACACTGAAGCTTTCTTT. This encodes CASSTRENTEAFF. The whole variable domain, filled in from reference TRBV7-9 and TRBJ1-1, reads DTGVSQNPRHKITKRGQNVTFRCDPISEHNRLYWYRQTLGQGPEFLTYFQNEAQLEKSRLLSDRFSAERPKGSFSTLEIQRTEQGDSAMYLCASSTRENTEAFFGQGTRLTVV.

V gene TRBV27 combines with J gene TRBJ2-7; weak D call: TRBD2 (6 bases). Germline V gene data show CDR1 as MNHEY and CDR2 as SMNVEV (reference sequence). The V end lost 6 bases, the J end lost 2 bases, and 14 bases lay between the germline ends. The length of the CDR3 is 14 residues. In DNA, the CDR3 is TGTGCCAGCAGCCCCGGGACTCCGGCCTACGAGCAGTACTTC. Translating it yields CASSPGTPAYEQYF.

Concerning this clone: This CDR3 is also generated by other DNA sequences in the sample. The V call is TRBV27, the J call TRBJ1-1, with D maybe TRBD1 (6 bases). The V gene lost 2 bases and the J gene lost 8 bases, with 12 bases spanning the gap. The CDR3 is made up of 13 amino acids. Germline-derived CDR1 and CDR2 are MNHEY and SMNVEV (reference sequence). The CDR3 sequence: CASSLIGGPEAFF. CDR3 coding DNA: TGTGCCAGCAGTTTAATCGGGGGGCCCGAAGCTTTCTTT.

This clone was seen only once. J is TRBJ2-3 and V is TRBV27; 7 bases map to TRBD1. With V trimmed by 6 bases and J by 0 bases, 3 bases remained unmatched. The germline CDR1 and CDR2 sequences are MNHEY and SMNVEV (reference sequence). The CDR3 sequence is 14 residues long. The CDR3 loop reads CASRDRFSTDTQYF. The CDR3 DNA reads as TGTGCCAGCAGGGACAGGTTTAGCACAGATACGCAGTATTTT.

V usage is TRBV27 and J usage is TRBJ2-2; D possibly uses TRBD1 or TRBD2 (5 bases each). This CDR3 region has 15 residues. From germline, CDR1 is MNHEY and CDR2 SMNVEV (reference sequence). V was shortened by 8 bases and J by 2 bases, with 15 bases between the two germline ends. The chain's CDR3 is CASAPGTENTGELFF. As DNA, the CDR3 is TGTGCCAGCGCTCCCGGGACGGAAAACACCGGGGAGCTGTTTTTT.

The chain employs TRBV27 and TRBJ2-7; 7 bases agree with TRBD2. V trimming: 8 bases; J trimming: 3 bases; junction bases outside the gene matches: 10. CDR3 size: 14 residues. CDR1 and CDR2 from the germline V gene are MNHEY and SMNVEV (reference sequence). The CDR3, as DNA: TGTGCCAGCCGCGCTAGCGGAGGTTTCTACGAGCAGTACTTC. The encoded protein is CASRASGGFYEQYF.

V gene TRBV20-1 combines with J gene TRBJ1-1; D not resolved. V shed 6 bases and J shed 4 bases, with 9 bases lying between them. The CDR3 loop spans 11 amino acids. Germline CDR1 reads DFQATT; CDR2 reads SNEGSKA (reference sequence). CDR3 in DNA: TGCAGTGCCCCGCGGCCCACTGAAGCTTTCTTT. This codes for CSAPRPTEAFF.

The chain has TRBV7-9 and TRBJ2-3; 9 bases match TRBD2. The CDR3 consists of 16 residues. Germline V CDR1 and CDR2: SEHNR, FQNEAQ (reference sequence). Trimming cost V 1 base and J 2 bases; bases outside gene matches: 4. The CDR3 bases are TGTGCCAGCAGCTTAGGACTAGCGGAAAACACAGATACGCAGTATTTT. This gives the protein CASSLGLAENTDTQYF.

This clone was detected only once. Since a much larger clone is just one base distant, this may be a read error. In the same sample, other DNA sequences code for this CDR3. CDR3 bases: TGTGCCAGCAGCTTAGTCTACGAGCAGTACTTC. This codes for CASSLVYEQYF. The J gene is TRBJ2-7, the V gene TRBV7-2, with no clear D. V was clipped by 1 base and J by 3 bases, with 1 base between them. CDR1 is SGHTA and CDR2 is FQGNSA in the germline V gene. The CDR3 is made up of 11 amino acids.

The CDR3 DNA reads as TGTGCCAGCAGCCCCAGGGTCTTGAACACTGAAGCTTTCTTT. The encoded protein is CASSPRVLNTEAFF. The chain employs TRBV7-9 and TRBJ1-1; the D gene is possibly TRBD1 (5 bases). The germline CDR1 and CDR2 sequences are SEHNR and FQNEAQ (reference sequence). Between the trimmed V and J ends, which lost 5 bases and 0 bases, there was a span of 10 bases. The CDR3 consists of 14 residues.

The chain recombines TRBV27 with TRBJ1-2; D unclear. Looked up from germline, CDR1 is MNHEY and CDR2 is SMNVEV (reference sequence). The CDR3 extends over 15 amino acids. V lost 0 bases, J lost 8 bases, and 16 bases lay in between. CDR3 DNA sequence: TGTGCCAGCAGTTTATCGGCGCGGGCGGCCTGGGGCTACACCTTC. It is translated as CASSLSARAAWGYTF.

Of note for this clone: The same CDR3 is also encoded by other DNA sequences in this sample. The rearrangement uses TRBV7-9 and TRBJ1-2, with 7 bases identical to TRBD1. The germline V gene encodes CDR1 SEHNR and CDR2 FQNEAQ (reference sequence). The CDR3 is 12 residues long. The junction had 2 bases not matched to a gene; V was cut back by 4 bases and J by 6 bases. The DNA of the CDR3 is TGTGCCAGCAGCTCCGACAGGGATGGCTACACCTTC. Encoded protein: CASSSDRDGYTF.

The chain couples TRBV7-9 to TRBJ1-1; D is possibly TRBD1 (5 bases). The CDR3 contains 14 residues. From germline, CDR1 is SEHNR and CDR2 FQNEAQ (reference sequence). The V end was cut by 4 bases, the J end by 5 bases, with 14 bases between. Written as DNA, the CDR3 is TGTGCCAGCAGCTATCCGGGGGGAAGGACTGAAGCTTTCTTT. Its translation is CASSYPGGRTEAFF.

This chain joins TRBV5-5 and TRBJ2-7; tentative D call: TRBD1 (6 bases). Germline loops: CDR1 SGHKS, CDR2 YYEKEE (reference sequence). This CDR3 has 16 amino acids. V was shortened by 5 bases and J by 5 bases, with 23 bases between the two germline ends. The CDR3 loop is CASSNGGHPDSNEQYF. CDR3 DNA sequence: TGTGCCAGCAGTAATGGGGGCCACCCGGACAGCAACGAGCAGTACTTC.

The chain uses TRBV15 and TRBJ2-3, with D uncertain. The CDR3 is 13 amino acids. Trimming took off 6 bases at V and 0 bases at J, with 7 bases between the two ends. Per the germline V gene, CDR1 is LNHNV and CDR2 is YYDKDF (reference sequence). CDR3: CATRDPSTDTQYF. CDR3 coding DNA: TGTGCCACCAGGGACCCAAGCACAGATACGCAGTATTTT.

As to this clone: The same CDR3 arises from other DNA sequences in this sample as well. The CDR3 DNA sequence: TGCGCCAGCAGCACAACAGATACGCAGTATTTT. As protein: CASSTTDTQYF. The chain recombines TRBV5-1 with TRBJ2-3, with D unresolved. Germline V gene data show CDR1 as SGHRS and CDR2 as YFSETQ. V was trimmed by 4 bases and J by 3 bases, leaving 3 bases between them. The CDR3 runs 11 residues.

This chain links TRBV4-1 with TRBJ2-5; D gene uncertain. Germline V gene data show CDR1 as MGHRA and CDR2 as YSYEKL. The V and J ends lost 3 bases and 5 bases respectively, with 13 bases between them. The CDR3 has 14 residues. Here the CDR3 DNA reads TGCGCCAGCAGCCAGCCTGACGGCTACGAGACCCAGTACTTC. Its translation: CASSQPDGYETQYF.

V is TRBV4-1 and J is TRBJ2-3; TRBD2 matches 11 bases. The germline V gene has CDR1 MGHRA and CDR2 YSYEKL. This CDR3 has 20 amino acids. The V gene end was trimmed by 4 bases and the J gene end by 0 bases; junction bases not matched to a gene: 15. CDR3 sequence reads: CASSLRLSGRDQSSTDTQYF. Here the CDR3 DNA reads TGCGCCAGCAGCCTCCGCCTTAGCGGGAGGGATCAATCTAGCACAGATACGCAGTATTTT.